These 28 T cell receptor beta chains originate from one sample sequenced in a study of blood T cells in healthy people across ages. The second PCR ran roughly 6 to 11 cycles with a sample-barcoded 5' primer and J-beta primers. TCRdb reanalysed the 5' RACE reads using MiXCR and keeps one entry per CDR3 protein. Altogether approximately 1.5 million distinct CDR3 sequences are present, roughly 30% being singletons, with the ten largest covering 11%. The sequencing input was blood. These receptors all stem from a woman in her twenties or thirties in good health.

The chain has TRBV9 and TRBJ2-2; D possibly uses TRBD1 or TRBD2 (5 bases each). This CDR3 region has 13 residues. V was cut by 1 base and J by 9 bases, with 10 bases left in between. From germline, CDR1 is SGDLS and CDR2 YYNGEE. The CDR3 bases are TGTGCCAGCAGCGTACGTGGGGGAAGGGAGCTGTTTTTT. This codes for CASSVRGGRELFF.

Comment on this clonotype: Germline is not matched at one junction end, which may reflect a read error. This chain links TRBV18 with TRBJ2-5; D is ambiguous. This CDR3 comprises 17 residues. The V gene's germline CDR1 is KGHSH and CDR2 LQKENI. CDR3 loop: CAGSPGRRPAWGETQYF. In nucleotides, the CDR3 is TGTGCCGGCTCACCAGGTCGGCGCCCGGCGTGGGGAGAGACCCAGTACTTC.

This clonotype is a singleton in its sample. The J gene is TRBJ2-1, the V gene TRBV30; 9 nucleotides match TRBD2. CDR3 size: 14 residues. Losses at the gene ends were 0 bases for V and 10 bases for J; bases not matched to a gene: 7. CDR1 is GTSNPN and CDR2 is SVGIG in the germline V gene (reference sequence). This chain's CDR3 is CAWSVVEAGGEQFF. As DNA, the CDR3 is TGTGCCTGGAGTGTAGTTGAGGCGGGGGGGGAGCAGTTCTTC.

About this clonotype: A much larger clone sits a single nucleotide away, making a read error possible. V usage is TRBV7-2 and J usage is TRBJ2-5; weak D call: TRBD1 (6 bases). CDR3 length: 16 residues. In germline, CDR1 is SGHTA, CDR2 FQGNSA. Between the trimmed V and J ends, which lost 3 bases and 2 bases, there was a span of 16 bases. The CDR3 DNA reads TGTACCAGCAGCTTCACCGGGACAACAATTCAAGAGACCCAGTACTTC. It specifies CTSSFTGTTIQETQYF.

CDR3 nucleotides: TGCAGTGCTAGAGGGACTAGCGGGACAACCACAGATACGCAGTATTTT. Translation: CSARGTSGTTTDTQYF. The gene calls are TRBV20-1 and TRBJ2-3, with 12 bases fitting TRBD2. V gave up 1 base and J gave up 2 bases; unmatched junction bases: 4. Germline CDR1 reads DFQATT; CDR2 reads SNEGSKA (reference sequence). The CDR3 is 16 residues long.

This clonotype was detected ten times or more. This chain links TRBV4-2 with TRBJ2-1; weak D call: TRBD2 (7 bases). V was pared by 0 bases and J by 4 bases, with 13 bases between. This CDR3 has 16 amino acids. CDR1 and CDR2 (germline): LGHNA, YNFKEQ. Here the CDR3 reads CASSQEQGLLYNEQFF. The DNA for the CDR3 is TGTGCCAGCAGCCAAGAACAGGGACTATTGTACAATGAGCAGTTCTTC.

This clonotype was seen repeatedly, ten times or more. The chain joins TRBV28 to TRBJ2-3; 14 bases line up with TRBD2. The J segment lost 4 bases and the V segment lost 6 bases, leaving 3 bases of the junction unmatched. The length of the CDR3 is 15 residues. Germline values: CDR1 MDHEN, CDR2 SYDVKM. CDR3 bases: TGTGCCAGCAGCCGACTAGCGGGAGGGGCAGATACGCAGTATTTT. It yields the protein CASSRLAGGADTQYF.

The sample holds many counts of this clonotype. The CDR3 sequence is CAISDDGYGYTF. For the CDR3, the DNA is TGTGCCATCAGTGACGACGGCTATGGCTACACCTTC. This chain uses TRBV10-3 with TRBJ1-2; no clear D. The CDR3 extends over 12 amino acids. V was clipped by 3 bases and J by 4 bases, with 6 bases between them. In germline, CDR1 is ENHRY, CDR2 SYGVKD.

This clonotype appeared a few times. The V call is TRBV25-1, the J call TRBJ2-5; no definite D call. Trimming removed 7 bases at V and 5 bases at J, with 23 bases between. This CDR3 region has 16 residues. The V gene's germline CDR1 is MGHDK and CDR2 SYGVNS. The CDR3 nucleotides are TGTGCCAGCACTCCACCCCTTGGAAAGGACCCCGAGACCCAGTACTTC. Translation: CASTPPLGKDPETQYF.

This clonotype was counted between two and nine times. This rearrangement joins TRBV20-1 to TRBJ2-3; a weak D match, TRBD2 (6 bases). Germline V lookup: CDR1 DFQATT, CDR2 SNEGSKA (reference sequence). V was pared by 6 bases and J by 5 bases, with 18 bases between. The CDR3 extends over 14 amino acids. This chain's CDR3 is CSATPGSPQDTQYF. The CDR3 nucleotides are TGCAGTGCAACTCCCGGGAGCCCCCAAGATACGCAGTATTTT.

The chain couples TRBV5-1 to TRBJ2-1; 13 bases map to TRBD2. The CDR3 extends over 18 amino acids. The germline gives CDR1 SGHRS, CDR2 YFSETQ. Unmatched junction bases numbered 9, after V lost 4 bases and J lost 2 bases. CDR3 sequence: CASSPGTSGVCPYNEQFF. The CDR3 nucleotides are TGCGCCAGCAGCCCGGGGACTAGCGGGGTCTGTCCCTACAATGAGCAGTTCTTC.

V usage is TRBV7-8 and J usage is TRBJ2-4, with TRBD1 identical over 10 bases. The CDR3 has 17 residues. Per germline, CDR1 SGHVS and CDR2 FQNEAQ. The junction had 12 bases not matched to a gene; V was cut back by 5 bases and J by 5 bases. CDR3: CASSMGPGTGVENIQYF. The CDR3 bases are TGTGCCAGCAGCATGGGACCGGGGACAGGGGTTGAAAACATTCAGTACTTC.

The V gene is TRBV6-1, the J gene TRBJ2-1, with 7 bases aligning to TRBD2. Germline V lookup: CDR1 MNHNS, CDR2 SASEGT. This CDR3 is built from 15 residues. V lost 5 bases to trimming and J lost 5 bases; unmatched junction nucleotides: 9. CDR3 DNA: TGTGCCAGCAGTAGCCTAGCGGTCGAACACAATGAGCAGTTCTTC. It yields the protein CASSSLAVEHNEQFF.

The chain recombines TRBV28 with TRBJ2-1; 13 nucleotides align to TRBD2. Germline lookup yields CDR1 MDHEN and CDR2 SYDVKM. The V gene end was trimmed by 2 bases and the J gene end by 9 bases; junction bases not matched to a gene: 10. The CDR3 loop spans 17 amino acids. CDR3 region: CASSLSPGTSGAVEQFF. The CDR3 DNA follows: TGTGCCAGCAGTTTAAGCCCCGGGACTAGCGGGGCGGTTGAGCAGTTCTTC.

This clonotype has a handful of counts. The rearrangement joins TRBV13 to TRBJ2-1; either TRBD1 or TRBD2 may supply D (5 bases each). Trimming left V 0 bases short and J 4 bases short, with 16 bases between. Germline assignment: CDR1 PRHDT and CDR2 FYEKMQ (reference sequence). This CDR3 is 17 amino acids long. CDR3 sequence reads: CASSLGSGQKIYNEQFF. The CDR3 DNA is TGTGCCAGCAGCTTAGGCTCGGGGCAGAAGATTTACAATGAGCAGTTCTTC.

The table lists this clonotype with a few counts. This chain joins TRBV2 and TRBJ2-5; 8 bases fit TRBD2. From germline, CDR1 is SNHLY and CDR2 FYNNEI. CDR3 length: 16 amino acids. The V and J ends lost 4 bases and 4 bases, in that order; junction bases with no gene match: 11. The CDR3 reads CASSVRAGGGRETQYF. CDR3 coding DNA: TGTGCCAGCAGTGTTCGGGCGGGAGGAGGGCGAGAGACCCAGTACTTC.

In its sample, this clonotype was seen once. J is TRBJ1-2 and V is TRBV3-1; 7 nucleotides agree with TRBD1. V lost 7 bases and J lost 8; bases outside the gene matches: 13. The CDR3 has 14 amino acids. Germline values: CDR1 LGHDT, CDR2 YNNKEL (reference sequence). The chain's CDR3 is CASNPTGTEVGYTF. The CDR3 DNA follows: TGTGCCAGCAACCCAACCGGGACAGAGGTGGGCTACACCTTC.

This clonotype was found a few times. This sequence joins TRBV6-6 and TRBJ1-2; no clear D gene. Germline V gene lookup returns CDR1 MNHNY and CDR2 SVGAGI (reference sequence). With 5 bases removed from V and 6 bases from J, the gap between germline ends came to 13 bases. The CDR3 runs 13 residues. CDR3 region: CASSPREDHGYTF. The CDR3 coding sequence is TGTGCCAGCAGTCCCCGAGAGGACCATGGCTACACCTTC.

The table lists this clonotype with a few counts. The CDR3 here is CASFAWTGTGELFF. The CDR3 nucleotides read TGTGCCAGCTTCGCCTGGACAGGCACCGGGGAGCTGTTTTTT. This chain joins TRBV12-3 or TRBV12-4 and TRBJ2-2, with TRBD1 matching 7 bases. This CDR3 region has 14 residues. Losses at the gene ends were 8 bases for V and 4 bases for J; bases not matched to a gene: 7.

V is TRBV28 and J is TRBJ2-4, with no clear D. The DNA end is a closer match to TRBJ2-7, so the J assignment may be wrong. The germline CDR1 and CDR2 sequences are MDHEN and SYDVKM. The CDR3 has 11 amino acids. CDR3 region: CASSALSEQYF. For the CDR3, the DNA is TGTGCCAGCAGTGCTCTGAGCGAGCAGTACTTC.

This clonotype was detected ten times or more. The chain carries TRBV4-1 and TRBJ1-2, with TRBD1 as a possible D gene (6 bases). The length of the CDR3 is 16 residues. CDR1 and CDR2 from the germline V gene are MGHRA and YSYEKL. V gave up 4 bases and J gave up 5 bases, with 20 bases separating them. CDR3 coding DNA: TGCGCCAGCAGCCCACCTCCCCAGGAGGGGGGTTATGGCTACACCTTC. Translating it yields CASSPPPQEGGYGYTF.

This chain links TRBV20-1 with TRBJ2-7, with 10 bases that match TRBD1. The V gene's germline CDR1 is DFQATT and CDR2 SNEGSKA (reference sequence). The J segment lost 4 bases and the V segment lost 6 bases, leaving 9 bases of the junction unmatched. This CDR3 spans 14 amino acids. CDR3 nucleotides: TGCAGTGCCACCGACAGGGGGCGCGAATACGAGCAGTACTTC. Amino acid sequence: CSATDRGREYEQYF.

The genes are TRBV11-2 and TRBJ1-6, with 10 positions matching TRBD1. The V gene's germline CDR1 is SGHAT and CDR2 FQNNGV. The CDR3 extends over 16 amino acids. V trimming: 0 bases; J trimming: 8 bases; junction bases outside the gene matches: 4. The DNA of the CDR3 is TGTGCCAGCAGCTTAGAGTCCGGACAGGGGGATTCACCCCTCCACTTT. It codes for CASSLESGQGDSPLHF.

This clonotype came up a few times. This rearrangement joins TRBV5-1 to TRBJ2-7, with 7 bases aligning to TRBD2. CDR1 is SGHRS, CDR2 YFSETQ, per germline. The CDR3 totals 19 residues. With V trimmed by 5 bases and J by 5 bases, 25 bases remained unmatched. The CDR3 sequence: CASRHEQDSGLREFHEQYF. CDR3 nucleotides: TGCGCCAGCAGGCACGAACAGGACTCAGGCCTGCGGGAGTTCCACGAGCAGTACTTC.

CDR3 DNA sequence: TGCAGTGCTAGAGATGAGACAGCTGAGATCGGCTATGGCTACACCTTC. Translated, it gives CSARDETAEIGYGYTF. This chain joins TRBV20-1 and TRBJ1-2; TRBD1 might be the D (5 bases). V gave up 0 bases and J gave up 4 bases, with 18 bases separating them. Germline V gives CDR1 DFQATT, CDR2 SNEGSKA (reference sequence). The CDR3 loop spans 16 amino acids.

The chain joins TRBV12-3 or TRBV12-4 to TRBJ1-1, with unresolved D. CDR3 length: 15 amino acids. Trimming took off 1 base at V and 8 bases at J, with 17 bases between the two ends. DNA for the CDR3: TGTGCCAGCAGTTTAGGGAGAGGGAGGATGGTAGAAGCTTTCTTT. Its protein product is CASSLGRGRMVEAFF.

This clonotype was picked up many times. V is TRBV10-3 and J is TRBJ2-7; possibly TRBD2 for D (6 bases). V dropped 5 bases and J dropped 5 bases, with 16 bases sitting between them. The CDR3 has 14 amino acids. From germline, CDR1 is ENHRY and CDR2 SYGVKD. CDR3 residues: CAISTWDLGDEQYF. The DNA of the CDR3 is TGTGCCATCAGTACCTGGGACTTAGGGGACGAGCAGTACTTC.

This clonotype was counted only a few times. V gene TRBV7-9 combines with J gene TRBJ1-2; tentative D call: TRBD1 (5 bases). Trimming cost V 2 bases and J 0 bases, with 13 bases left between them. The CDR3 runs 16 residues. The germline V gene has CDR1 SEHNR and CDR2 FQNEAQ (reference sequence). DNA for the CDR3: TGTGCCAGCAGCTTACTCGCAAGGGGAGCTAACTATGGCTACACCTTC. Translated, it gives CASSLLARGANYGYTF.